This T cell receptor (beta chain) was documented in a study of shared clonotypes between healthy human individuals (dated by TCRdb to about 2020). Regarding the study in general: A couple of women and a few men aged 18 to 49 years were included in the cohort. Per donor, three plates each were used for CD4 naive and CD4 memory, two for CD8 naive, and one for CD8 memory. To estimate repertoire size and how much clonotype sharing occurs between individuals, the study deeply sequenced the blood TCR repertoires of several healthy adults. To increase sequencing depth and limit assay-specific biases, different laboratories used diverse techniques to prepare libraries and sequence TCR repertoires. Per donor, leukapheresis produced somewhere between about 0.8 and 9 billion PBMCs.

Healthy HIV-negative adults with no recently reported acute infections or vaccinations were included as donors. Every donor was a Caucasian adult residing in Nashville, Tennessee, USA. CD4+ T cells were enriched by magnetic negative selection, after which naive cells were positively selected on CD45RA and the negative fraction was taken as the memory subset. Blood was collected by leukapheresis, and PBMCs were isolated by Ficoll-Histopaque density gradient centrifugation and then cryopreserved in liquid nitrogen vapor phase. Analytical flow cytometry was used to check the purity and quantity of each magnetically sorted T cell population. From each sorted fraction, genomic DNA was isolated and quantified by UV absorbance on a Nanodrop 2000c. Using the deep immunoSEQ assay, TCR CDR3 regions were amplified from genomic DNA by multiplex PCR. Genomic DNA extracted from each cell subset was distributed evenly over all wells of several immunoSEQ 96-well plates, and each plate served as one replicate. For sorted subsets, each replicate PCR was loaded with about 0.2 ug genomic DNA, equivalent to 25,000 to 35,000 T cell genomes. Purified libraries were measured with a Qubit 3.0 fluorometer, size-checked on a Bioanalyzer 2100, and measured again with the KAPA Library Quantification kit. Every immunoSEQ 96-well plate was sequenced on a separate single-read 150-cycle Illumina NextSeq 550 flow cell. In the paper's pipeline: Because the immunoSEQ output held only junctional sequences and lacked quality scores, the filtering could not match the filtering applied to full-length reads. Sequences were annotated with PyIR, a Python wrapper for IgBLAST v1.9, using IMGT germline references to assign V/J genes and CDR3. Reads were filtered out if the reads had weak V/J assignments (E-value above 1e-6), no CDR3, stop codons, out-of-frame junctions, or ambiguous translated residues. A V3J clonotype was defined by an identical inferred V gene, J gene, and CDR3 amino acid sequence. The percentage overlap between two repertoires was calculated by dividing the number of shared unique clonotypes by the size of the smaller repertoire. Repertoire richness was assessed with RTK rarefaction, the Chao1 estimator, and Recon v2.1 estimates of unobserved clonotypes. OLGA was used to compute generation probabilities for all TCRbeta clonotypes that the gDNA method yielded from four donors. TCRdb mirrors the immuneACCESS table, restricted to in-frame sequences. Some clones are absent from its copies; in checked studies, under half trace to an unresolved V gene, and the reason for the others is unknown. That table gives V, J and clone size, and the DNA gave D and trimming. The table for this sample lists around 330,000 clones; around two thirds of them were counted only once. 10% of the sample lies in the top ten.

Broader findings and caveats from the paper: Sampling was restricted to blood, and TCR repertoires in tissues likely differ from the TCR repertoires found in blood. Pairwise subsampling led to the expectation that sequencing depth would affect the degree of clonotype sharing among donors. Estimated clonotype richness was generally larger for naive than for memory subsets. When four donors were compared, the shared fraction of clonotypes was roughly 5% for naive CD4, 3% to 4% for naive CD8, 2% to 2.5% for memory CD4, and 0.3% to 0.5% for memory CD8. Incomplete sequencing was indicated by rarefaction of sorted-subset datasets, despite the large sequencing depth. The small number of donors limited the genetic and exposure-history diversity represented. Compared with non-shared clonotypes, clonotypes shared by all four sorted-subset donors had higher generation probabilities.

This clone was seen many times. What this receptor recognizes is not known. It has no much larger one-base neighbor in the sample; base qualities were not kept. Germline trimming amounts to 3 bases on V and 8 bases on J, with 8 as the count of junction bases outside the gene matches. CDR1 and CDR2, per the germline V gene, are SGHDN and FVKESK. The CDR3 numbers 14 residues from cysteine through phenylalanine. The entry retains the CDR3 DNA only, 42 bases that are in frame from base 1. The sample taken for sequencing was memory CD4+ T cells sorted from blood. Taken with the paper, the label for cell subset or site translates to: CD45RA-negative fraction. The source is a man aged 25-45 years in good health. The V gene is TRBV14 and the J gene is TRBJ1-2; TRBD1 fits 8 bases in the junction. The DNA reads TGTGCCAGCAGCCACATGGACAGGGAAGGAGGCTACACCTTC. The resulting protein is CASSHMDREGGYTF.